This T cell receptor (beta chain) was captured by sequencing in a study of T cells in Graves' hyperthyroidism and ophthalmopathy. J was trimmed by 8 bases and V by 6 bases; bases with no gene match: 8. The CDR3 consists of 14 residues. Researchers amplified the TCR beta CDR3 regions from RNA transcripts. The HTBI primer set served for first-round RT-PCR of the TCR CDR3. One entry per CDR3 protein results from TCRdb running MiXCR on the multiplex PCR reads. The sample lists about 400,000 distinct CDR3 sequences; around 15% were seen once. A remark on this clonotype: Antigen specificity is unknown.

Points from the study as a whole: Most clonotypes expanded in thyroid above 0.001 were likewise present in blood.

The source is an older woman with Graves' ophthalmopathy. The V and J genes are TRBV12-3 or TRBV12-4 and TRBJ2-3; 10 bases map to TRBD2. The sequencing input was blood. The CDR3 protein is CASRSSGRTLTQYF. The DNA for the CDR3 is TGTGCCAGCAGATCTAGCGGGAGAACTCTTACGCAGTATTTT.